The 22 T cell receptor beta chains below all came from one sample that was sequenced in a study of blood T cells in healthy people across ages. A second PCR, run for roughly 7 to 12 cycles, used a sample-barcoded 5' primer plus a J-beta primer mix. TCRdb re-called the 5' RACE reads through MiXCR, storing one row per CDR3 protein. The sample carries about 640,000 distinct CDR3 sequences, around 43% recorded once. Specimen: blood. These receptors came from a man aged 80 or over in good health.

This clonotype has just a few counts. The CDR3 reads CASSSRGGLGQYF. As DNA, the CDR3 is TGTGCCAGCAGTTCCCGTGGCGGGCTGGGGCAGTACTTC. The V and J genes are TRBV27 and TRBJ2-5; perhaps TRBD2 as D (5 bases). V was pared by 4 bases and J by 11 bases, with 17 bases between. The CDR3 loop spans 13 amino acids. Germline CDR1 MNHEY, CDR2 SMNVEV (reference sequence).

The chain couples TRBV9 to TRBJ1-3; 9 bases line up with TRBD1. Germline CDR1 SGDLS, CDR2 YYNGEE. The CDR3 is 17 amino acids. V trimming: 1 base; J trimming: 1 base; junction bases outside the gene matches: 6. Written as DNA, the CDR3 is TGTGCCAGCAGCGTATCAGGACAGGGGATGTCTGGAAACACCATATATTTT. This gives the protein CASSVSGQGMSGNTIYF.

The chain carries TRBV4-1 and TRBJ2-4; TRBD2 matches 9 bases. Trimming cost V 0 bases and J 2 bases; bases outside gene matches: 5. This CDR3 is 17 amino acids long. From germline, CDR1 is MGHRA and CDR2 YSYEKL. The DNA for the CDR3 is TGCGCCAGCAGCCAAGATAGCGGGGGTCAGACCAAAAACATTCAGTACTTC. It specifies CASSQDSGGQTKNIQYF.

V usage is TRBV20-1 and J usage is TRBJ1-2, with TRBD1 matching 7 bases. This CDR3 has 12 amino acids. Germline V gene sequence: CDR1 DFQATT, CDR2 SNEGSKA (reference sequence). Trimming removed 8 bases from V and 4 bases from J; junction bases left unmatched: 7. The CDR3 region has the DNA TGCAGTTCCAGGGCAGGGGGCTATGGCTACACCTTC. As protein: CSSRAGGYGYTF.

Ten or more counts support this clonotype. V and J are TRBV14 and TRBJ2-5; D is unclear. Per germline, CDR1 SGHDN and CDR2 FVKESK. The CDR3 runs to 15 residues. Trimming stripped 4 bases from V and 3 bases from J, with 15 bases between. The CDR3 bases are TGTGCCAGCAGCCCCAGTAAAAAGCCCGAAGAGACCCAGTACTTC. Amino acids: CASSPSKKPEETQYF.

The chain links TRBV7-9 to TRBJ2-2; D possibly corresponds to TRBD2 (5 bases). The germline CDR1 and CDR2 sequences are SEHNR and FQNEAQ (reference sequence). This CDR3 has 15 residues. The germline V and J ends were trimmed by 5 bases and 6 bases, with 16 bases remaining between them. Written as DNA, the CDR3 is TGTGCCAGCAGCCAAACATCGGGGTTGGCCGGGGAGCTGTTTTTT. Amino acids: CASSQTSGLAGELFF.

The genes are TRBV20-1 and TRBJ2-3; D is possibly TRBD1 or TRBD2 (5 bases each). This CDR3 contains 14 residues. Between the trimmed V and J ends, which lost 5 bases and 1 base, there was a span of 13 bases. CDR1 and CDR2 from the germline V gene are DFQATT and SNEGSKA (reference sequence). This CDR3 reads CSAGRDPRTDTQYF. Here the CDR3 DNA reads TGCAGTGCTGGCAGGGACCCCCGCACAGATACGCAGTATTTT.

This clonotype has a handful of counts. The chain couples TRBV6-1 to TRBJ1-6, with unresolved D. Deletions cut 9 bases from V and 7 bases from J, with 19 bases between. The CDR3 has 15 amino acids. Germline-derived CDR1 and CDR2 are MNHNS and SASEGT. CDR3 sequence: CASGFGSEWNSPLHF. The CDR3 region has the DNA TGTGCCAGTGGGTTTGGCAGCGAGTGGAATTCACCCCTCCACTTT.

Here the CDR3 reads CASSQDRGFTYEQYF. CDR3 sequence (DNA): TGTGCCAGCAGCCAAGATCGCGGGTTTACTTACGAGCAGTACTTC. This chain uses TRBV3-1 with TRBJ2-4; weak D call: TRBD2 (5 bases). The J call may be in error: the DNA end matches TRBJ2-7 better. Looked up from germline, CDR1 is LGHDT and CDR2 is YNNKEL (reference sequence). CDR3 size: 15 residues.

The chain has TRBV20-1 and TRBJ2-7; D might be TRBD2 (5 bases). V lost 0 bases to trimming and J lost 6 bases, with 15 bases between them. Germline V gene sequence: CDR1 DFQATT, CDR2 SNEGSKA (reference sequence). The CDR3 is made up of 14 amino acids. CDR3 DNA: TGCAGTGCTAGAGATGAGACGCCGGAGGTCGAGCAGTACTTC. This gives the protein CSARDETPEVEQYF.

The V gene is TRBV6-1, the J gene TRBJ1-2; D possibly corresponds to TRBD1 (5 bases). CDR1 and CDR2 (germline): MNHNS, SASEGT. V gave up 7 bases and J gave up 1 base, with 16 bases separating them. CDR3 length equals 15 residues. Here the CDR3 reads CASIPAGPLNYGYTF. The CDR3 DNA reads TGTGCCAGCATTCCGGCGGGGCCCCTTAACTATGGCTACACCTTC.

Here the CDR3 DNA reads TGCAGTGCTACTAATAAAGAGACCCAGTACTTC. This gives the protein CSATNKETQYF. The chain combines TRBV20-1 with TRBJ2-5, with D hard to call. Trimming cost V 4 bases and J 3 bases, with 6 bases left between them. CDR3 size: 11 residues. Germline CDR1 is DFQATT and CDR2 is SNEGSKA (reference sequence).

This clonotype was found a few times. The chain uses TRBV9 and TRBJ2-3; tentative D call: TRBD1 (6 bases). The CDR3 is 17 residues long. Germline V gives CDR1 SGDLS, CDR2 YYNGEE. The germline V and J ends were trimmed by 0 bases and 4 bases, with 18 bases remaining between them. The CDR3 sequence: CASSVGLGRGGADTQYF. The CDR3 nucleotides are TGTGCCAGCAGCGTAGGATTGGGCAGGGGTGGCGCAGATACGCAGTATTTT.

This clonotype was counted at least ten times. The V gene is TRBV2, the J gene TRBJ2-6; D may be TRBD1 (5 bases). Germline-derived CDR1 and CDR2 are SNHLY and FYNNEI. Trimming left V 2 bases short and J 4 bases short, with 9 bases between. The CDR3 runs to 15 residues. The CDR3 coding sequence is TGTGCCAGCAGTGAACAAGGGGCAGGGGCCAACGTCCTGACTTTC. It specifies CASSEQGAGANVLTF. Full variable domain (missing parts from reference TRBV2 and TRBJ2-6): EPEVTQTPSHQVTQMGQEVILRCVPISNHLYFYWYRQILGQKVEFLVSFYNNEISEKSEIFDDQFSVERPDGSNFTLKIRSTKLEDSAMYFCASSEQGAGANVLTFGAGSRLTVL.

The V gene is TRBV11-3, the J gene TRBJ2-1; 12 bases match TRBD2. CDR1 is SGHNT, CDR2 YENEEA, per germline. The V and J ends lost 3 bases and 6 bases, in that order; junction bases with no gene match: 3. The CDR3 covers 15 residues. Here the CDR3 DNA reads TGTGCCAGCAGCTTTACTAGCGGGGGGACCAATGAGCAGTTCTTC. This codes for CASSFTSGGTNEQFF.

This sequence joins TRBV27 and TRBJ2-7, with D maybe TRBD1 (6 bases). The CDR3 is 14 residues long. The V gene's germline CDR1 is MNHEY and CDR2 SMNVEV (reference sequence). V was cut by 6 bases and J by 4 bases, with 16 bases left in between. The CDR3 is CASRPNRVAYEQYF. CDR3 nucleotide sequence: TGTGCCAGCAGGCCAAACAGGGTCGCTTACGAGCAGTACTTC.

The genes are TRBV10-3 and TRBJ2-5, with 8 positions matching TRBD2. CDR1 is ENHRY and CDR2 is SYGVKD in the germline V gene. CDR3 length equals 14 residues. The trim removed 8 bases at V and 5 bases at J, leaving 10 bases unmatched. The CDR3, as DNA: TGTGCCATCGGGGTCGGGAGGGCCGGGGAGACCCAGTACTTC. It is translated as CAIGVGRAGETQYF.

As DNA, the CDR3 is TGCAGTGCTAGAAGGCTAGCGGGGCAAGCCTACAATGAGCAGTTCTTC. Its protein is CSARRLAGQAYNEQFF. The chain employs TRBV20-1 and TRBJ2-1; 9 bases map to TRBD2. V dropped 2 bases and J dropped 2; count of bases not matched to a gene: 7. The CDR3 has 16 amino acids. CDR1 DFQATT and CDR2 SNEGSKA come from the germline V gene (reference sequence).

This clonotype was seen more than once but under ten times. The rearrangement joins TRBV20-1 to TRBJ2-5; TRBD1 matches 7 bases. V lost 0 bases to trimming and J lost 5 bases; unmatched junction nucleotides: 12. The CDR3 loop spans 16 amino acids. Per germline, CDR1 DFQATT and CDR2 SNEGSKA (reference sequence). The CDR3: CSARDPTGLGWETQYF. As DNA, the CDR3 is TGCAGTGCTAGAGATCCGACAGGGTTGGGTTGGGAGACCCAGTACTTC.

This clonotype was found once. CDR3 amino acids: CASSYSGLTEGDTQYF. The DNA for the CDR3 is TGTGCCAGCAGTTACTCGGGACTCACGGAGGGAGATACGCAGTATTTT. The rearrangement uses TRBV6-6 and TRBJ2-3; D is possibly TRBD2 (6 bases). The germline CDR1 and CDR2 sequences are MNHNY and SVGAGI (reference sequence). The V end was cut by 0 bases, the J end by 5 bases, with 15 bases between. The CDR3 is made up of 16 amino acids.

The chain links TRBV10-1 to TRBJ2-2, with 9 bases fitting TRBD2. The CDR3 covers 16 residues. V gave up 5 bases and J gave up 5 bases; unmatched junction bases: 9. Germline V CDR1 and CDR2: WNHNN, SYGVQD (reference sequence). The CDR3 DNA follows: TGCGCCAGCAGTATGCTAGCGGGATCGGGTACCGGGGAGCTGTTTTTT. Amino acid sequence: CASSMLAGSGTGELFF.

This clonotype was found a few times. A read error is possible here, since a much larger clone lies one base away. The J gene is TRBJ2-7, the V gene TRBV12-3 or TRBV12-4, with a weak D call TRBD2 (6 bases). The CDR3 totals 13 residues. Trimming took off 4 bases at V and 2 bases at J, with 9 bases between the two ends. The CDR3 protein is CASSWAGPYEQYF. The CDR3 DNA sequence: TGTGCCAGCAGTTGGGCGGGGCCCTACGAGCAGTACTTC.